Below, 16 T cell receptor beta chains from the same sample are listed, as sequenced in a study of T cell responses to AZD1222 COVID-19 vaccine. Generated by immunoSEQ multiplex PCR, the TCRdb table keeps only in-frame clones and is missing some. The table includes more than 95,000 clones, 80% to 90% detected once. Sequences were derived from peripheral blood, sampled on day 0 of MenACWY control vaccination. The receptors here all came from an adult in good health.

The J gene is TRBJ1-4, the V gene TRBV4-2; the D gene is possibly TRBD1 (6 bases). The CDR3 runs to 15 residues. The germline gives CDR1 LGHNA, CDR2 YNFKEQ. Between the trimmed V and J ends, which lost 0 bases and 6 bases, there was a span of 11 bases. The CDR3 DNA is TGTGCCAGCAGCCAAGAATCAGGGGTGGATGAAAAACTGTTTTTT. This translates into CASSQESGVDEKLFF.

The sample holds one count of this clone. The chain employs TRBV5-1 and TRBJ1-2, with 12 bases lining up with TRBD1. Germline V lookup: CDR1 SGHRS, CDR2 YFSETQ. With V trimmed by 2 bases and J by 6 bases, 8 bases remained unmatched. The CDR3 runs to 16 residues. The CDR3 sequence: CASSLNRDRGPNGYTF. The DNA for the CDR3 is TGCGCCAGCAGCTTAAACCGGGACAGGGGGCCCAATGGCTACACCTTC.

This chain connects TRBV18 to TRBJ2-2; D not certain. The V end lost 3 bases, the J end lost 1 base, and 9 bases lay between the germline ends. The CDR3 length is 15 residues. The V gene's germline CDR1 is KGHSH and CDR2 LQKENI. The chain's CDR3 is CASSPMTENTGELFF. In DNA form, the CDR3 reads TGTGCCAGCTCACCCATGACCGAGAACACCGGGGAGCTGTTTTTT.

The CDR3 sequence: CASNPKPGYTEAFF. For the CDR3, the DNA is TGTGCCAGCAACCCGAAACCAGGGTACACTGAAGCTTTCTTT. The V and J genes are TRBV7-2 and TRBJ1-1; perhaps TRBD1 as D (5 bases). CDR3 length: 14 amino acids. V dropped 7 bases and J dropped 3 bases, with 15 bases sitting between them. CDR1 and CDR2 (germline): SGHTA, FQGNSA.

V gene TRBV11-2 combines with J gene TRBJ1-1; D remains ambiguous. CDR1 and CDR2 (germline): SGHAT, FQNNGV. CDR3 length: 11 residues. V was shortened by 4 bases and J by 10 bases, with 10 bases between the two germline ends. CDR3: CASSYTDVAFF. CDR3 nucleotide sequence: TGTGCCAGCAGCTATACCGACGTAGCTTTCTTT.

CDR3 bases: TGCGCCAGCAGCCAAGGGACGGCCAATAACTATGGCTACACCTTC. Residues: CASSQGTANNYGYTF. The genes are TRBV4-3 and TRBJ1-2; no definite D call. This CDR3 has 15 residues. V was cut by 1 base and J by 1 base, with 10 bases left in between. In germline, CDR1 is LGHNA, CDR2 YSLEER.

J is TRBJ2-1 and V is TRBV5-8, with 9 bases fitting TRBD2. In germline, CDR1 is SGHTS, CDR2 YDEGEE. This CDR3 spans 17 amino acids. V shed 1 base, J shed 2 bases, and the junction held 7 bases outside the gene matches. CDR3 nucleotide sequence: TGTGCCAGCAGCTTGCCCCCGGGACTAGCTGCCTACAATGAGCAGTTCTTC. The encoded protein is CASSLPPGLAAYNEQFF.

The chain recombines TRBV29-1 with TRBJ2-7; D ambiguous. CDR3 size: 12 residues. Trimming removed 8 bases from V and 0 bases from J, with 11 bases in between. The germline V gene encodes CDR1 SQVTM and CDR2 ANQGSEA. The CDR3 here is CSPGKCSYEQYF. Here the CDR3 DNA reads TGCAGCCCCGGTAAGTGCTCCTACGAGCAGTACTTC.

The chain carries TRBV5-4 and TRBJ2-3, with D maybe TRBD1 (6 bases). Germline V gene data show CDR1 as SGHNT and CDR2 as YYREEE (reference sequence). The CDR3 sequence is 16 residues long. V was shortened by 4 bases and J by 11 bases, with 26 bases between the two germline ends. CDR3 residues: CASSPPPQGTPGVQYF. In DNA, the CDR3 is TGTGCCAGCAGCCCTCCCCCACAGGGTACCCCGGGTGTGCAGTATTTT.

V gene TRBV9 combines with J gene TRBJ2-3; no clear D gene. CDR1 and CDR2 from the germline V gene are SGDLS and YYNGEE. Trimming removed 3 bases from V and 0 bases from J, with 8 bases in between. There are 14 residues in the CDR3. The CDR3 sequence is CASSGGSSTDTQYF. The DNA for the CDR3 is TGTGCCAGCAGCGGGGGATCCAGCACAGATACGCAGTATTTT.

This clone was found many times. The V call is TRBV5-1, the J call TRBJ1-1; D call uncertain. CDR3 length: 14 amino acids. V was trimmed by 4 bases and J by 0 bases, leaving 10 bases between them. Germline V lookup: CDR1 SGHRS, CDR2 YFSETQ. CDR3 amino acids: CASSPSGMNTEAFF. The CDR3 DNA is TGCGCCAGCAGCCCCTCGGGGATGAACACTGAAGCTTTCTTT.

This rearrangement joins TRBV5-8 to TRBJ2-6, with D tentatively TRBD2 (6 bases). CDR3 size: 17 residues. From germline, CDR1 is SGHTS and CDR2 YDEGEE. V shed 4 bases and J shed 0 bases, with 14 bases lying between them. The CDR3 sequence is CASSPEEGSSGANVLTF. The CDR3 DNA follows: TGTGCCAGCAGCCCTGAGGAGGGGAGCTCTGGGGCCAACGTCCTGACTTTC.

The V and J genes are TRBV11-3 and TRBJ2-5; 9 bases map to TRBD1. The V segment lost 5 bases and the J segment 3 bases; nucleotides outside the gene matches: 10. Germline V gene sequence: CDR1 SGHNT, CDR2 YENEEA. The CDR3 totals 16 residues. This CDR3 reads CASSPGLGQGKETQYF. CDR3 nucleotide sequence: TGTGCCAGCAGCCCGGGGCTCGGACAGGGGAAAGAGACCCAGTACTTC.

The rearrangement uses TRBV6-5 and TRBJ2-5; 9 positions agree with TRBD2. The CDR3 sequence is 15 residues long. The V gene end was trimmed by 0 bases and the J gene end by 5 bases; junction bases not matched to a gene: 4. The germline CDR1 and CDR2 sequences are MNHEY and SVGAGI. CDR3 in DNA: TGTGCCAGCAGTTACTCGAGCCTAGCGGGGGAGACCCAGTACTTC. Translation: CASSYSSLAGETQYF.

V is TRBV19 and J is TRBJ1-1, with D maybe TRBD1 (5 bases). Germline V CDR1 and CDR2: LNHDA, SQIVND (reference sequence). The V end lost 5 bases, the J end lost 0 bases, and 16 bases lay between the germline ends. CDR3 length: 16 residues. CDR3 coding DNA: TGTGCCAGTAGTTCGGCCAGAGGGGCCATGAACACTGAAGCTTTCTTT. Amino acids: CASSSARGAMNTEAFF.

The chain uses TRBV11-2 and TRBJ2-3; 9 nucleotides line up with TRBD2. The CDR3 totals 16 residues. CDR1 and CDR2 from the germline V gene are SGHAT and FQNNGV. V lost 5 bases, J lost 0 bases, and 6 bases stayed unmatched. The DNA for the CDR3 is TGTGCCAGCAGCCCTCGACTAGCGGAAAGCACAGATACGCAGTATTTT. Translated, it gives CASSPRLAESTDTQYF.